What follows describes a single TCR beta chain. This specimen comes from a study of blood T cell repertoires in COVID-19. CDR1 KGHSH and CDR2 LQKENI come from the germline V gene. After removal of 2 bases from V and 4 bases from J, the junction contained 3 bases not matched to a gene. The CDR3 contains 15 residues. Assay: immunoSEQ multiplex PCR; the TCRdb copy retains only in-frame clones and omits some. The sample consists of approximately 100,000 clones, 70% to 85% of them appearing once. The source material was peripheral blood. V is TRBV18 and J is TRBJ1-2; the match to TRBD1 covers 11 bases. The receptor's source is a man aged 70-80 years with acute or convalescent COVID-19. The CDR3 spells CASSPGTGGIYGYTF. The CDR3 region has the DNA TGTGCCAGCTCACCAGGGACAGGGGGTATCTATGGCTACACCTTC. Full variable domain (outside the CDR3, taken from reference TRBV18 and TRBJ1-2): NAGVMQNPRHLVRRRGQEARLRCSPMKGHSHVYWYRQLPEEGLKFMVYLQKENIIDESGMPKERFSAEFPKEGPSILRIQQVVRGDSAAYFCASSPGTGGIYGYTFGSGTRLTVV.